This T cell receptor beta chain was sequenced in a study of cytomegalovirus exposure and HLA in healthy donors. The study's findings and limits: Most CMV-associated TCR beta chains appeared HLA-restricted in a later analysis.

This CDR3 has 15 residues. Germline CDR1 reads SGDLS; CDR2 reads YYNGEE. Trimming at V came to 0 bases and at J to 3 bases, leaving 2 bases not matched to a gene. With regard to this clone: Its antigen is unidentified.

The PCR made use of 60 Vbeta and 13 Jbeta primers. Under the authors' procedure: Later, an analysis found about 80 million unique TCR beta chains, and approximately 10 million of these were shared. The data were produced by immunoSEQ multiplex PCR, yet TCRdb's version contains in-frame clones alone and is incomplete. V, J and clone size are those of that table, while D and trimming were read from the DNA. The table lists about 180,000 clones, around 81% of them singletons, with about 2.2% in the top ten. The sample comprised PBMCs. The rearrangement links TRBV9 to TRBJ2-3; 9 bases agree with TRBD1. This clonotype was sampled from a woman younger than 45 in good health and CMV-seronegative. The CDR3 sequence: CASSVAQGATDTQYF. The CDR3 DNA is TGTGCCAGCAGCGTAGCACAGGGGGCTACAGATACGCAGTATTTT.